Included here is one TCR beta chain sequence, with context. It has no known antigen specificity. No much larger clone exists at a distance of one base, and base qualities are not known. V ends up 5 bases short and J 6 bases short, with an unmatched junction base count of 9. The CDR3 contains 14 residues, cysteine and phenylalanine counted. The read is trimmed to its CDR3 DNA, 42 bases read in frame from base 1. Library generation was performed with 5' RACE. Instrument used: Illumina HiSeq 2000. A universal primer binding site was introduced by template switching, and a unique molecular identifier was present in the final cDNA, enabling accurate counting of TCR cDNA molecules. Specific primers in the conserved constant-segment region were used to synthesize first-strand cDNA for TCR alpha and beta chains. To control for contamination, each cDNA library was double barcoded with a SMART-Mk sample barcode plus Illumina barcodes. TruSeq adapter sequences and Illumina sample barcodes were added in two successive PCR steps. The Illumina HiSeq platform was used with custom primers to sequence TCR alpha and beta cDNA libraries. The source study handled its data this way. Raw reads were processed with MiGEC to extract unique molecular identifiers, and MiXCR was used to determine CDR3 positions. For each individual, recombination models were inferred using an EM algorithm with the repgenHMM and IGoR tools. Shared clonotype analysis was performed with the tcR package in R, normalizing sharing by the product of cloneset sizes. To study raw recombination without the effects of thymic and clonal selection, out-of-frame nonproductive sequences were analyzed. TCRdb took the public reads, trimmed them with fastp at Q25, ran MiXCR for clone calling and kept in-frame beta chains. Every distinct CDR3 protein forms one entry, paired with its most common genes and DNA. TCRdb, not the authors, supplied the V and J calls. For this sample there are around 1.7 million distinct CDR3 sequences; about 32% appear just once. About 0.25% of the sample is held by the ten biggest clonotypes.

All donors were healthy Caucasians. The sample is drawn from a study of identical twins (dated by TCRdb to the mid-2010s). Concerning the study at large: To test whether fetal clonotypes persist, this study deep-sequenced TCR alpha and beta repertoires from monozygotic twins, from unrelated adults of various ages, and from cord blood. To rule out contamination, the twin experiments were replicated at different times with different library preparation protocols.

The paper as a whole reports these results and caveats: Zero-insertion analyses could be partly confounded by invariant T cells such as MAIT and iNKT, although diverse VJ usage argued against such confounding for most clonotypes. Fewer insertions were carried by abundant cord blood beta clonotypes, a similar but weaker trend appeared in young adult naive repertoires, and no such trend appeared in memory repertoires. Out-of-frame TCR alpha sharing in monozygotic twins was systematically underestimated by recombination models, whereas sharing between unrelated individuals was in agreement with the recombination models. Excess twin sharing in beta out-of-frame sequences was weaker because fewer shared sequences lowered the signal-to-noise ratio. Compared with coincidental sharing between unrelated individuals, out-of-frame TCR alpha sequences shared between twins had an excess of sequences with low generation probability. Because the same donors could not be followed over many years, the conclusions depended on cross-sectional statistical analysis.

The sequence was collected from a newborn girl in good health. The chain is encoded by TRBV12-3 or TRBV12-4 joined to TRBJ2-7; a stretch of 8 junction bases matches TRBD2. Input material: cord blood. The CDR3 protein is CASSPGGVSPEQYF. The DNA sequence is TGTGCCAGCAGTCCGGGAGGGGTTTCCCCCGAGCAGTACTTC.